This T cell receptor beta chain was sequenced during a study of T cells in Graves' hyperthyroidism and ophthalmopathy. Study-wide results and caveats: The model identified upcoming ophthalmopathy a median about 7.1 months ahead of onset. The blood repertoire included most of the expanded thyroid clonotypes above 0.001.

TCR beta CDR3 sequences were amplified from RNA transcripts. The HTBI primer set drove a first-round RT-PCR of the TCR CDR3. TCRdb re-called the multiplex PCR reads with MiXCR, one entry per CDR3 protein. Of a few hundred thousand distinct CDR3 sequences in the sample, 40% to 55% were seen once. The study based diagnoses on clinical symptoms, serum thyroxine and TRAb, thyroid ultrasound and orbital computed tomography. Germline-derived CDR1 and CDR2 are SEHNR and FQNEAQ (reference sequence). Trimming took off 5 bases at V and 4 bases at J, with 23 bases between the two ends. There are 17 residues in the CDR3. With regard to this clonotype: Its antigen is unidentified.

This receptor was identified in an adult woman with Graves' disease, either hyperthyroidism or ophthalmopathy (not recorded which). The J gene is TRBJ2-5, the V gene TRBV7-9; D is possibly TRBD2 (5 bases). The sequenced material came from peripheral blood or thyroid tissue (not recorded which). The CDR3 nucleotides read TGTGCCAGCAGCCCCCAACACGCTAGTGGGAGAGGAGAGACCCAGTACTTC. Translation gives CASSPQHASGRGETQYF.